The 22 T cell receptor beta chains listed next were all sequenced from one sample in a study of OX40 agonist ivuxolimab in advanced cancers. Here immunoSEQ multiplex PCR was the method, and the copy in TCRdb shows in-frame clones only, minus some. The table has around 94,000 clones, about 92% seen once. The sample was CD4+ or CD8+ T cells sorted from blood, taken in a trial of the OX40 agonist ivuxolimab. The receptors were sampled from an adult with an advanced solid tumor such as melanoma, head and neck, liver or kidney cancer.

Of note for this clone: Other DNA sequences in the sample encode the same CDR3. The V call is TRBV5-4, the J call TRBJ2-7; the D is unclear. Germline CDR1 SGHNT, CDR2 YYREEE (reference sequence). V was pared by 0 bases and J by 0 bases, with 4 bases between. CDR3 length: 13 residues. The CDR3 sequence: CASSLGSSYEQYF. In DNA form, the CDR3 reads TGTGCCAGCAGCTTGGGGTCCTCCTACGAGCAGTACTTC.

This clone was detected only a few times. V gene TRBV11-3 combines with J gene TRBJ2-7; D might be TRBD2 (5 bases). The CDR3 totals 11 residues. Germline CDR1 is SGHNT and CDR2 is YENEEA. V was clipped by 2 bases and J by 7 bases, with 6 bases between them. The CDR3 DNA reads TGTGCCAGCAGCTTATCGGGGGAGCAGTACTTC. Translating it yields CASSLSGEQYF.

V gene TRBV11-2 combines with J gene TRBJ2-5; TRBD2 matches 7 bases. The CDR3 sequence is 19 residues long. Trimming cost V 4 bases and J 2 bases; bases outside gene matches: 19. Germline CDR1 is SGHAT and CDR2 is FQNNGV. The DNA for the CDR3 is TGTGCCAGCAGCTCTAGCCTAAGGGTGCTAGCGGAGGAGCAAGAGACCCAGTACTTC. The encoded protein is CASSSSLRVLAEEQETQYF. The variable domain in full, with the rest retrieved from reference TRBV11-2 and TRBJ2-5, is EAGVAQSPRYKIIEKRQSVAFWCNPISGHATLYWYQQILGQGPKLLIQFQNNGVVDDSQLPKDRFSAERLKGVDSTLKIQPAKLEDSAVYLCASSSSLRVLAEEQETQYFGPGTRLLVL.

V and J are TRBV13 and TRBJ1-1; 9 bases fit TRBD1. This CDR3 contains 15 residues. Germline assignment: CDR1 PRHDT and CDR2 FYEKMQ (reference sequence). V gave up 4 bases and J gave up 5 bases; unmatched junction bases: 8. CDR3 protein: CASSSPGQGETEAFF. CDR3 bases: TGTGCCAGCAGCTCACCGGGACAGGGAGAAACTGAAGCTTTCTTT.

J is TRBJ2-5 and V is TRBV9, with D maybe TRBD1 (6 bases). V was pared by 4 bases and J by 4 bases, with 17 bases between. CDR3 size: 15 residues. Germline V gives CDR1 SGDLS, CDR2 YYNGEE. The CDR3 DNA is TGTGCCAGCAGCCCGCGGAACATACAGGGAGAGACCCAGTACTTC. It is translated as CASSPRNIQGETQYF.

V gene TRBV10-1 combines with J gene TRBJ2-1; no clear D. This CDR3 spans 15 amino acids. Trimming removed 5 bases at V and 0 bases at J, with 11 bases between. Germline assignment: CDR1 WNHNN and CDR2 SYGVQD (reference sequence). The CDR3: CASSPRSSSYNEQFF. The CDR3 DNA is TGCGCCAGCAGTCCTAGATCCAGCTCCTACAATGAGCAGTTCTTC.

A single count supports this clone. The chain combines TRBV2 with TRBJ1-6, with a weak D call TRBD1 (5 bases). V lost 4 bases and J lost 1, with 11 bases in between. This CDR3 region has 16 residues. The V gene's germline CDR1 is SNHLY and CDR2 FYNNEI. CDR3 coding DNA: TGTGCCAGCAGTGGCCGGGGGGGTTCCTATAATTCACCCCTCCACTTT. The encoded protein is CASSGRGGSYNSPLHF.

CDR3 DNA: TGTGCCAGCAGTGGGGGTCCGACAGGGAGTGGAGAAAAACTGTTTTTT. Protein: CASSGGPTGSGEKLFF. The V call is TRBV2, the J call TRBJ1-4; 7 bases are shared with TRBD1. Germline V lookup: CDR1 SNHLY, CDR2 FYNNEI. With V trimmed by 4 bases and J by 8 bases, 13 bases remained unmatched. The CDR3 has 16 amino acids.

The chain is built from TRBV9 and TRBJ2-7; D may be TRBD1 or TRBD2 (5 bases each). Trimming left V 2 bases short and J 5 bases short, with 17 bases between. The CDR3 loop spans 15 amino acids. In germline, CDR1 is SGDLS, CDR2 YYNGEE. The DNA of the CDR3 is TGTGCCAGCAGCGTGGCGGCGTCAGGGACCGACGAGCAGTACTTC. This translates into CASSVAASGTDEQYF.

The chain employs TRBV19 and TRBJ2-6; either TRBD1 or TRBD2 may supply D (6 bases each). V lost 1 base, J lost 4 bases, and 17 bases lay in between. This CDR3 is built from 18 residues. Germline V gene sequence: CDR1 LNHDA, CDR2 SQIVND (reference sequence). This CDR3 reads CASSIGAGGAYGANVLTF. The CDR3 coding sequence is TGTGCCAGTAGTATAGGGGCCGGGGGCGCGTACGGGGCCAACGTCCTGACTTTC.

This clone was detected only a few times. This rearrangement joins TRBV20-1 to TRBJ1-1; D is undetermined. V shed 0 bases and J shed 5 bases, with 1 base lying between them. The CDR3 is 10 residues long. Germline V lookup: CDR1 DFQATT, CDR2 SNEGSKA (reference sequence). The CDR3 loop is CSARDTEAFF. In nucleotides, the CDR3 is TGCAGTGCTAGAGATACTGAAGCTTTCTTT.

The chain's CDR3 is CASRQRDRLNEKLFF. The CDR3 DNA follows: TGTGCCAGCAGACAGAGGGACAGACTTAATGAAAAACTGTTTTTT. The rearrangement joins TRBV7-6 to TRBJ1-4, with 7 bases matching TRBD1. J lost 4 bases, V lost 6 bases, and 8 bases had no gene match. The CDR3 has 15 residues. The V gene's germline CDR1 is SGHVS and CDR2 FNYEAQ.

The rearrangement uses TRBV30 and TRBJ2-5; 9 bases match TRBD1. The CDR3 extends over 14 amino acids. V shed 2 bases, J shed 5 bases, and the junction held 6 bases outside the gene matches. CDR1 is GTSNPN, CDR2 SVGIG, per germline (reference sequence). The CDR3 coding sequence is TGTGCCTGGAGTCCAAACAGGGGGCGGGAGACCCAGTACTTC. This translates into CAWSPNRGRETQYF.

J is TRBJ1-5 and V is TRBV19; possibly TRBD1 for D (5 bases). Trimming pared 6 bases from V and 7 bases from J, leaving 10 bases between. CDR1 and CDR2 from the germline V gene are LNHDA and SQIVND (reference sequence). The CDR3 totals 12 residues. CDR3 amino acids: CASRLGGQPQHF. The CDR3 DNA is TGTGCCAGTAGGCTGGGGGGACAGCCCCAGCATTTT.

The CDR3 sequence: CASSSSGTSGEGEQYF. The CDR3 DNA reads TGTGCCAGCAGCTCCTCCGGGACTAGCGGGGAAGGGGAGCAGTACTTC. J is TRBJ2-7 and V is TRBV13; the match to TRBD2 covers 13 bases. Per germline, CDR1 PRHDT and CDR2 FYEKMQ (reference sequence). This CDR3 region has 16 residues. V shed 4 bases, J shed 7 bases, and the junction held 10 bases outside the gene matches. Using reference TRBV13 and TRBJ2-7 for the parts outside the CDR3, the full variable domain is AAGVIQSPRHLIKEKRETATLKCYPIPRHDTVYWYQQGPGQDPQFLISFYEKMQSDKGSIPDRFSAQQFSDYHSELNMSSLELGDSALYFCASSSSGTSGEGEQYFGPGTRLTVT.

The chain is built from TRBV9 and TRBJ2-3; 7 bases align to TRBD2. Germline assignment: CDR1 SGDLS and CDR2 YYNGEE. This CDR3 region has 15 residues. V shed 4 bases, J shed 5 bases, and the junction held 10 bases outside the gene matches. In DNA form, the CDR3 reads TGTGCCAGCAGCTCCCAGCGGGGTCGGGGAGATACGCAGTATTTT. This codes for CASSSQRGRGDTQYF.

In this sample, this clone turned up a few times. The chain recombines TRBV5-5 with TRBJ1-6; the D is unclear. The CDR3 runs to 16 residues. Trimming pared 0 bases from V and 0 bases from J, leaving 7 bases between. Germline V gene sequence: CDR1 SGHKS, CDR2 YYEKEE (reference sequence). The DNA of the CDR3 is TGTGCCAGCAGCTTGGGTGCACGCTCCTATAATTCACCCCTCCACTTT. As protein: CASSLGARSYNSPLHF.

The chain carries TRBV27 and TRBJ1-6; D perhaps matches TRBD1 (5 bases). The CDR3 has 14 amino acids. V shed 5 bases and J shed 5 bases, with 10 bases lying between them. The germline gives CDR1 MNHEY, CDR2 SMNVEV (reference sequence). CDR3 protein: CASSPDIDNSPLHF. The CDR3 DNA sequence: TGTGCCAGCAGTCCGGACATTGATAATTCACCCCTCCACTTT.

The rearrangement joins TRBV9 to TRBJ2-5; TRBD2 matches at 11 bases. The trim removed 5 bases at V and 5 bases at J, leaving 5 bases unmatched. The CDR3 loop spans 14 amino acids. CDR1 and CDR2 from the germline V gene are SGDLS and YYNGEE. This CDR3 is CASSRLAGRETQYF. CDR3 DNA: TGTGCCAGCAGTCGACTAGCGGGACGGGAGACCCAGTACTTC.

CDR3 sequence: CASSVDSTGGTEAFF. DNA for the CDR3: TGTGCCAGCAGCGTAGATTCTACAGGGGGCACTGAAGCTTTCTTT. The chain combines TRBV9 with TRBJ1-1, with TRBD1 identical over 8 bases. The V and J ends lost 0 bases and 4 bases, in that order; junction bases with no gene match: 5. CDR1 SGDLS and CDR2 YYNGEE come from the germline V gene. CDR3 length equals 15 residues.

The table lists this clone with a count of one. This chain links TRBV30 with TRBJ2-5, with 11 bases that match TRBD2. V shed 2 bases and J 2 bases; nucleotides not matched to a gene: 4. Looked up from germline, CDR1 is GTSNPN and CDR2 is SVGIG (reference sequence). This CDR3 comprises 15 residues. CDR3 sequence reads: CAWSLLAGAQETQYF. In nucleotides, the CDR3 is TGTGCCTGGAGTTTACTAGCGGGGGCACAAGAGACCCAGTACTTC.

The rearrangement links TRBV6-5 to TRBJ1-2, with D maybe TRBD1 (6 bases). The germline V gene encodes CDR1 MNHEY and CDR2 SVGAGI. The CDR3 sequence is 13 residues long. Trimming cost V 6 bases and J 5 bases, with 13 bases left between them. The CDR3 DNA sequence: TGTGCCAGCAGGGATAGGACAGAATATGGCTACACCTTC. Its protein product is CASRDRTEYGYTF.